Described below is a single TCR beta chain sequence and its context. Followed longitudinally, the Seattle patients had been enrolled during active infection. The data belong to a study of blood T cell repertoires in COVID-19. Study information: Samples came from the United States, Italy and Spain, spanning acute and convalescent COVID-19.

Per the authors' pipeline: It was from reference gene primer amplification that nucleated cell counts were estimated. The method was immunoSEQ multiplex PCR; TCRdb's version includes in-frame clones alone and lacks a portion of them. V and J calls plus clone size are reproduced from that table; the DNA served to infer D and trimming. The profile shows around 190,000 clones, around 86% of them singletons. With 3 bases clipped from V and 3 bases from J, the junction kept 7 bases outside the gene matches. The length of the CDR3 is 15 residues. Germline V gives CDR1 KGHSH, CDR2 LQKENI. This receptor was identified in a woman aged 70-85 years with COVID-19, enrolled during active disease. The chain carries TRBV18 and TRBJ1-2; 7 nucleotides agree with TRBD1. Sequencing input: peripheral blood. CDR3 in amino acids: CASSPGGRGYYGYTF. The CDR3 coding sequence is TGTGCCAGCTCACCTGGGGGCAGGGGGTACTATGGCTACACCTTC.